Reported below is one T cell receptor (beta chain). Its antigen is as yet unknown. Some clones are missing from TCRdb's copy, which holds only in-frame ones; the method was immunoSEQ multiplex PCR. Of fewer than 200,000 clones in the sample, about 90% were seen once. These data originate in a study of cytomegalovirus exposure and HLA in healthy donors. Notes on the study in general: According to the study, 160 or so TCR beta chains were cytomegalovirus-associated.

Germline trimming cut 2 bases from V and 5 bases from J; bases unmatched to any gene: 5. Germline CDR1 MNHEY, CDR2 SMNVEV (reference sequence). CDR3 length equals 15 residues. Sequencing input: PBMCs. The chain combines TRBV27 with TRBJ2-2; TRBD2 matches at 7 bases. This receptor was taken from a woman aged 18-29 years in good health and CMV-seropositive. The CDR3 region has the DNA TGTGCCAGCAGTTTACGTGCGGGAGTAACCGGGGAGCTGTTTTTT. It codes for CASSLRAGVTGELFF.